The clone carrying this T cell receptor delta chain was detected a few times. Given a far larger clone just one base away, this is likely a sequencing read error. This CDR3 contains 15 residues. The germline gives CDR1 GEAIGNYY, CDR2 EKD. This sample is part of a study of gamma-delta chains in newborns, infants, children. TCRdb ran CATT on the reads. Of around 6,500 delta-chain clones listed, about 0.66% are singletons. The V and J genes are TRDV2 and TRDJ1; 8 positions match TRDD3. The material sequenced was blood. The origin of this receptor is a child who was a newborn, infant or young child, either healthy, febrile or measles-vaccinated (not recorded which). The CDR3 is CACDNLGDHTDKRIF. The CDR3, as DNA: TGTGCCTGTGACAACCTGGGGGACCACACCGATAAACGCATCTTT.